This T cell receptor (beta chain) was sequenced in a study of blood T cell repertoires in COVID-19. The CDR3 sequence is 13 residues long. The germline CDR1 and CDR2 sequences are LNHDA and SQIVND (reference sequence). Trimming took 9 bases from V and 3 from J; bases not matched to a gene: 7. Sequencing used immunoSEQ multiplex PCR; TCRdb keeps in-frame clones, though not all of them. The repertoire holds about 100,000 clones, with about 82% as singletons. The rearrangement uses TRBV19 and TRBJ1-2, with 7 bases lining up with TRBD1. Input material: peripheral blood. The sequence was obtained from a man between 45 and 60 years old with active or convalescent COVID-19. CDR3 amino acids: CASRAGTDYGYTF. The CDR3 region has the DNA TGTGCCAGCAGAGCCGGGACAGACTATGGCTACACCTTC.